A single sample gave rise to the 12 T cell receptor beta chains below, sequenced in a study of shared clonotypes between healthy human individuals. Some clones are missing from TCRdb's copy, which holds only in-frame ones; the method was immunoSEQ multiplex PCR. This sample has over 950,000 clones, with approximately 80% found just once. Sample: memory CD4+ T cells from PBMCs. The subset denotes: CD45RA-negative fraction. The receptors come from a man aged 18-30 years in good health. Some clones in this sample may be carry-over from other donors' samples.

The chain employs TRBV10-3 and TRBJ2-2; 7 positions match TRBD1. The germline V gene has CDR1 ENHRY and CDR2 SYGVKD. Trimming removed 0 bases from V and 6 bases from J; junction bases left unmatched: 4. The length of the CDR3 is 15 residues. The CDR3 region is CAISESKGGSGELFF. In DNA form, the CDR3 reads TGTGCCATCAGTGAGTCGAAAGGGGGCTCCGGGGAGCTGTTTTTT.

This clone was counted at least ten times. The chain uses TRBV18 and TRBJ1-2, with D perhaps TRBD1 (5 bases). This CDR3 comprises 13 residues. The ends were cut back, 5 bases at V and 6 bases at J, with 13 bases in the middle. The V gene's germline CDR1 is KGHSH and CDR2 LQKENI. The CDR3 reads CASSAGTDDGYTF. The CDR3 region has the DNA TGTGCCAGCTCAGCCGGGACGGACGATGGCTACACCTTC.

CDR3 bases: TGTGCCAGCAGCTTAGATGGGACTAGCTACAATGAGCAGTTCTTC. The encoded protein is CASSLDGTSYNEQFF. The chain is built from TRBV11-3 and TRBJ2-1; 8 nucleotides line up with TRBD2. Germline loops: CDR1 SGHNT, CDR2 YENEEA. Trimming removed 0 bases from V and 3 bases from J; junction bases left unmatched: 1. CDR3 size: 15 residues.

The J gene is TRBJ2-1, the V gene TRBV7-8; the D call may be TRBD1 or TRBD2 (5 bases each). CDR3 length: 15 residues. The V end lost 4 bases, the J end lost 2 bases, and 12 bases lay between the germline ends. Germline V gives CDR1 SGHVS, CDR2 FQNEAQ. The CDR3, as DNA: TGTGCCAGCAGCTCAAATGGGGGAACCTACAATGAGCAGTTCTTC. The encoded protein is CASSSNGGTYNEQFF.

The sample holds one count of this clone. The sample contains more than one DNA sequence encoding this CDR3. V usage is TRBV27 and J usage is TRBJ1-4; D call uncertain. Trimming took 3 bases from V and 7 from J, leaving 6 bases between them. Germline V gene lookup returns CDR1 MNHEY and CDR2 SMNVEV (reference sequence). The CDR3 has 12 amino acids. The CDR3 here is CASSFLGEKLFF. CDR3 DNA sequence: TGTGCCAGCAGTTTCTTGGGTGAAAAACTGTTTTTT. Drawing the rest from reference TRBV27 and TRBJ1-4, the complete variable domain is EAQVTQNPRYLITVTGKKLTVTCSQNMNHEYMSWYRQDPGLGLRQIYYSMNVEVTDKGDVPEGYKVSRKEKRNFPLILESPSPNQTSLYFCASSFLGEKLFFGSGTQLSVL.

This clone has only one observation. This sequence joins TRBV6-6 and TRBJ1-1, with D possibly being TRBD1 (6 bases). CDR1 and CDR2 (germline): MNHNY, SVGAGI (reference sequence). CDR3 length equals 13 residues. V was cut by 6 bases and J by 7 bases, with 15 bases left in between. The CDR3 region is CASSSPGTLEAFF. The CDR3 nucleotides read TGTGCCAGCAGCTCCCCGGGGACACTTGAAGCTTTCTTT.

The V gene is TRBV9, the J gene TRBJ1-4; D unclear. Germline CDR1 SGDLS, CDR2 YYNGEE. V lost 3 bases to trimming and J lost 0 bases, with 3 bases between them. The CDR3 is 13 residues long. The CDR3 spells CASSGATNEKLFF. In nucleotides, the CDR3 is TGTGCCAGCAGCGGGGCAACTAATGAAAAACTGTTTTTT.

The rearrangement joins TRBV2 to TRBJ2-3, with D hard to call. The CDR3 is made up of 13 amino acids. Germline CDR1 reads SNHLY; CDR2 reads FYNNEI. The V and J ends lost 7 bases and 9 bases respectively, with 17 bases between them. The CDR3 DNA is TGTGCCAGCACCCCAACCCCCTGGAGAACGCAGTATTTT. Protein product: CASTPTPWRTQYF.

V usage is TRBV19 and J usage is TRBJ1-2; no clear D. The CDR3 spans 13 residues. Trimming removed 3 bases from V and 6 bases from J, with 11 bases in between. Germline V lookup: CDR1 LNHDA, CDR2 SQIVND (reference sequence). The CDR3 sequence is CASSMTYPNGYTF. CDR3 bases: TGTGCCAGTAGTATGACTTACCCCAATGGCTACACCTTC.

The V call is TRBV7-3, the J call TRBJ2-1, with a weak D call TRBD2 (7 bases). This CDR3 contains 15 residues. CDR1 and CDR2 (germline): SGHTA, FQGTGA. The ends were cut back, 2 bases at V and 7 bases at J, with 15 bases in the middle. The CDR3 nucleotides are TGTGCCAGCAGCTTACGGGGGGCCCCCCTTAATGAGCAGTTCTTC. It specifies CASSLRGAPLNEQFF.

This chain links TRBV28 with TRBJ2-1; possibly TRBD2 for D (5 bases). The CDR3 length is 13 residues. Looked up from germline, CDR1 is MDHEN and CDR2 is SYDVKM. The V end lost 2 bases, the J end lost 10 bases, and 12 bases lay between the germline ends. The CDR3 DNA sequence: TGTGCCAGCAGTTTAAGAGCTAGCAGCGAGCAGTTCTTC. It is translated as CASSLRASSEQFF.

The genes are TRBV6-1 and TRBJ1-2, with unresolved D. V lost 2 bases to trimming and J lost 3 bases, with 4 bases between them. Germline V gene data show CDR1 as MNHNS and CDR2 as SASEGT. The CDR3 is 12 amino acids. Here the CDR3 DNA reads TGTGCCAGCAGTGAAACAGACTATGGCTACACCTTC. It yields the protein CASSETDYGYTF.